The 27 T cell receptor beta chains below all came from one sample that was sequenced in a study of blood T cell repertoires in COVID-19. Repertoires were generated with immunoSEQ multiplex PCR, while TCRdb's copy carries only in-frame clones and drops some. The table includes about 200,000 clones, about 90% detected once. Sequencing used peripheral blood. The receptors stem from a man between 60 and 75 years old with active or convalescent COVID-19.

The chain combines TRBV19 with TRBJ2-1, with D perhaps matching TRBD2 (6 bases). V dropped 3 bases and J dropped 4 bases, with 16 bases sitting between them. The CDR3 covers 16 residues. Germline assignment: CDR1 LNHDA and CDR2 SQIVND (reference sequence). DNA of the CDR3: TGTGCCAGTAGTATGAGTCGGGGGAACGGTTACAATGAGCAGTTCTTC. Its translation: CASSMSRGNGYNEQFF.

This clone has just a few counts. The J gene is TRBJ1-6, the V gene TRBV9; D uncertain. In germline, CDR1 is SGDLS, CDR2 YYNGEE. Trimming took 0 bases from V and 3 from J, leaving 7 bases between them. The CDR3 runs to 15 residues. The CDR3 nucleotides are TGTGCCAGCAGCGTAGATACAGTCTATAATTCACCCCTCCACTTT. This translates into CASSVDTVYNSPLHF.

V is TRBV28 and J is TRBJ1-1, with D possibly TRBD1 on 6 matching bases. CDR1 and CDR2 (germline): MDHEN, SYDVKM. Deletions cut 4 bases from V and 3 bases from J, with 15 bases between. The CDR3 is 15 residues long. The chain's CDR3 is CASSSLFQGYTEAFF. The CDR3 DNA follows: TGTGCCAGCAGTTCCCTATTCCAGGGGTACACTGAAGCTTTCTTT.

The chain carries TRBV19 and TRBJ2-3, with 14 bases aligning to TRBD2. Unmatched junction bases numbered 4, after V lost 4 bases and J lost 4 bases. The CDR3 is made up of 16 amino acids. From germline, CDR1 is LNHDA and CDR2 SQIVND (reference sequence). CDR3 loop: CASSTGLAGASDTQYF. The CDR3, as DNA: TGTGCCAGTAGTACGGGACTAGCGGGGGCATCAGATACGCAGTATTTT.

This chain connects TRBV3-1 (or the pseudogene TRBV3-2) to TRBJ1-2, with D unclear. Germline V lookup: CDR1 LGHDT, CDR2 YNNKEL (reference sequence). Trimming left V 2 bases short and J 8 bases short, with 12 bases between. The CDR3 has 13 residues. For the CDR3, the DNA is TGTGCCAGCAGCCAAACTCCCCCCTGGGGCTACACCTTC. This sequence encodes CASSQTPPWGYTF.

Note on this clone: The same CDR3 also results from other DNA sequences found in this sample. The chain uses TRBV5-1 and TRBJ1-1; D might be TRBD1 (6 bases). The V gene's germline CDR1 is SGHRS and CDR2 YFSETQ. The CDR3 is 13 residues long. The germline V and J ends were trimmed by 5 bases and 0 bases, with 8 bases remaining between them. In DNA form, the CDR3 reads TGCGCCAGCAGGGGACAACTGAACACTGAAGCTTTCTTT. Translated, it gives CASRGQLNTEAFF.

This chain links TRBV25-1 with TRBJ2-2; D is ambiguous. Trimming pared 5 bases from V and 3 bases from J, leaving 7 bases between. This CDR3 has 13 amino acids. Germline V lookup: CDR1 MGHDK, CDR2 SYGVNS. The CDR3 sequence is CASSRLYTGELFF. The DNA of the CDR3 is TGTGCCAGCAGTCGGTTGTACACCGGGGAGCTGTTTTTT.

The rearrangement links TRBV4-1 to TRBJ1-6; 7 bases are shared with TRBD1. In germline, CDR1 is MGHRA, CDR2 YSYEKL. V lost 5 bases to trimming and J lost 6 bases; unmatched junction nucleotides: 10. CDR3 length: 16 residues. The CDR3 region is CASSLSSGQINSPLHF. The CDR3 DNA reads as TGCGCCAGCAGCTTAAGCTCGGGACAGATTAATTCACCCCTCCACTTT.

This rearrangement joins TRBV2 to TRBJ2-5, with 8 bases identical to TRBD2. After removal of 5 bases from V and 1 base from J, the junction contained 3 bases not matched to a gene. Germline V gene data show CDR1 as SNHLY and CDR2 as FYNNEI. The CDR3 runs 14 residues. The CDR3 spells CASSPGLVQETQYF. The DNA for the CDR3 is TGTGCCAGCAGTCCGGGACTAGTCCAAGAGACCCAGTACTTC.

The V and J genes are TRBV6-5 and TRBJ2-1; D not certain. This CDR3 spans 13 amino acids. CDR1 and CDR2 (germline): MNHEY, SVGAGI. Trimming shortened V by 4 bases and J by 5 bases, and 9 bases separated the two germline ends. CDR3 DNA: TGTGCCAGCAGTTTAGCATGGGACAATGAGCAGTTCTTC. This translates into CASSLAWDNEQFF.

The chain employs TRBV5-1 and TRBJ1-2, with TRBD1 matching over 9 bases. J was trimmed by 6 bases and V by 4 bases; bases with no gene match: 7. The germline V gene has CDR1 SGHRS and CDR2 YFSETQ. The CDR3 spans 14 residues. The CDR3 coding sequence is TGCGCCAGCAGCCAGGAGAGGGACAGGGATGGCTACACCTTC. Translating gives CASSQERDRDGYTF. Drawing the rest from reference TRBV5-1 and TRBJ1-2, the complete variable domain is KAGVTQTPRYLIKTRGQQVTLSCSPISGHRSVSWYQQTPGQGLQFLFEYFSETQRNKGNFPGRFSGRQFSNSRSEMNVSTLELGDSALYLCASSQERDRDGYTFGSGTRLTVV.

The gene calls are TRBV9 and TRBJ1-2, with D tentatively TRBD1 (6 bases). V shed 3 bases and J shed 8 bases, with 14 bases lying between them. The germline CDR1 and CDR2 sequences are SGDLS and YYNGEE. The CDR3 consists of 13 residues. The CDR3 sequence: CASSAQGQRGYTF. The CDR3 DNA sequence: TGTGCCAGCAGCGCACAGGGTCAAAGGGGCTACACCTTC.

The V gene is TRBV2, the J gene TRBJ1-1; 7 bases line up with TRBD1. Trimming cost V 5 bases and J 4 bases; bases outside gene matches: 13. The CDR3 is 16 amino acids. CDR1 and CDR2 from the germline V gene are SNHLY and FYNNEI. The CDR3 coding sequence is TGTGCCAGCAGTAACCAGGGGGGCCTTAAGACCACTGAAGCTTTCTTT. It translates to CASSNQGGLKTTEAFF.

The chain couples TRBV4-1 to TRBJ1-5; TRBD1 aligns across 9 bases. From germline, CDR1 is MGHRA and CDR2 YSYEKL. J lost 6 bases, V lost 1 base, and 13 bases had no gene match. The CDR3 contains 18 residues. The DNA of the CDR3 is TGCGCCAGCAGCCAAGCGAGTACAGGGACAGGGCGAAGTCAGCCCCAGCATTTT. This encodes CASSQASTGTGRSQPQHF.

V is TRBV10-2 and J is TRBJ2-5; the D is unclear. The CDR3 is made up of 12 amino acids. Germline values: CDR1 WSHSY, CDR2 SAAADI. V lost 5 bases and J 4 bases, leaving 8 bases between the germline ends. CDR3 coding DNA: TGCGCCAGCAGTAAAGAGCGAGAGACCCAGTACTTC. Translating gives CASSKERETQYF.

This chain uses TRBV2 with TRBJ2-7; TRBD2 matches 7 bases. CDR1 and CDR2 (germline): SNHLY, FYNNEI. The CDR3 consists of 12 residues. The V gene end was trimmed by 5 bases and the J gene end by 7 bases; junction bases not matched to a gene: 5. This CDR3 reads CASSNTGGEQYF. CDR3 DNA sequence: TGTGCCAGCAGTAACACCGGGGGGGAGCAGTACTTC. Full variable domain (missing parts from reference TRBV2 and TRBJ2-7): EPEVTQTPSHQVTQMGQEVILRCVPISNHLYFYWYRQILGQKVEFLVSFYNNEISEKSEIFDDQFSVERPDGSNFTLKIRSTKLEDSAMYFCASSNTGGEQYFGPGTRLTVT.

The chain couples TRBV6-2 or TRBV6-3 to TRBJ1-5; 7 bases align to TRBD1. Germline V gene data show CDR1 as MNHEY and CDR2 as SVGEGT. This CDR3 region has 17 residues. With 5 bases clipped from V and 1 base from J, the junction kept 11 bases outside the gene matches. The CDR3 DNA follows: TGTGCCAGCAGTCCCCTGAACAGGGGAGGAAGCAATCAGCCCCAGCATTTT. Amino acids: CASSPLNRGGSNQPQHF.

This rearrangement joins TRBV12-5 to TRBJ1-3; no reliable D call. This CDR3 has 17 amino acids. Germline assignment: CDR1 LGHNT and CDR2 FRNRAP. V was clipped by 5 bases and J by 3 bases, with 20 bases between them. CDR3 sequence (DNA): TGTGCTAGTGGTCTGGCCGCGTTGGCGGGGTATGGAAACACCATATATTTT. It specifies CASGLAALAGYGNTIYF.

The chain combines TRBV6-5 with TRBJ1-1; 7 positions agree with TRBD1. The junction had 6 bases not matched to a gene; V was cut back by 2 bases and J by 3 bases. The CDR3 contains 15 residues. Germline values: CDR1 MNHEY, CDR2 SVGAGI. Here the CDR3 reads CASSYDRDVDTEAFF. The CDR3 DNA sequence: TGTGCCAGCAGTTACGACAGGGATGTAGACACTGAAGCTTTCTTT.

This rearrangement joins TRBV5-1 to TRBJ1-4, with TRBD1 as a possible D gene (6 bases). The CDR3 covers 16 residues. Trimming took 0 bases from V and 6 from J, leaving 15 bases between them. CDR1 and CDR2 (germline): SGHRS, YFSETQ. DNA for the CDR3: TGCGCCAGCAGCTTGGGGGCGCCAGAGGGGGATGAAAAACTGTTTTTT. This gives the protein CASSLGAPEGDEKLFF.

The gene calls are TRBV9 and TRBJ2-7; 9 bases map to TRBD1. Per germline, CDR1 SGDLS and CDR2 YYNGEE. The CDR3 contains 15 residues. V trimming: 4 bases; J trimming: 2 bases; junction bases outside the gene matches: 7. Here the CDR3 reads CASSPSTGGPYEQYF. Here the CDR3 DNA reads TGTGCCAGCAGCCCATCGACAGGGGGACCCTACGAGCAGTACTTC.

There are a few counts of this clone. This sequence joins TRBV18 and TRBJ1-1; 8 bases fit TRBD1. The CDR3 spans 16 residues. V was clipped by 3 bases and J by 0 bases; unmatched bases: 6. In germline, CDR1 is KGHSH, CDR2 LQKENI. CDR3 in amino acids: CASSPRDRMMNTEAFF. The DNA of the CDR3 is TGTGCCAGCTCACCCCGGGACAGGATGATGAACACTGAAGCTTTCTTT. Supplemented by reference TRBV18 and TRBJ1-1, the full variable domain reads NAGVMQNPRHLVRRRGQEARLRCSPMKGHSHVYWYRQLPEEGLKFMVYLQKENIIDESGMPKERFSAEFPKEGPSILRIQQVVRGDSAAYFCASSPRDRMMNTEAFFGQGTRLTVV.

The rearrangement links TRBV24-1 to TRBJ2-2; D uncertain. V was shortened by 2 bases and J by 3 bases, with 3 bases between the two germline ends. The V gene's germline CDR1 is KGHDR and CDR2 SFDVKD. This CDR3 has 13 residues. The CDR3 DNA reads TGTGCCACCAGTGATTCGGACACCGGGGAGCTGTTTTTT. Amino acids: CATSDSDTGELFF.

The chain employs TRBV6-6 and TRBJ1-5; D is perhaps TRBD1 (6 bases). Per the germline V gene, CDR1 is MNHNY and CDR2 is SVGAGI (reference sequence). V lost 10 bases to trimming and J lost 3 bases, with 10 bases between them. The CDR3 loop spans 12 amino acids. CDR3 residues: CATGVVNQPQHF. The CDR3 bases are TGTGCCACAGGGGTCGTCAATCAGCCCCAGCATTTT.

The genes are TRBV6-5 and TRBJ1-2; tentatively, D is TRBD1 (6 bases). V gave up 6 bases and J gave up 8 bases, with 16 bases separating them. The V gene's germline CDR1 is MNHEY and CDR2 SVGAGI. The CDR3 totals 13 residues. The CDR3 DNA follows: TGTGCCAGCAGCAGCCGAGCAGGGGAAGGCTACACCTTC. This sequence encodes CASSSRAGEGYTF.

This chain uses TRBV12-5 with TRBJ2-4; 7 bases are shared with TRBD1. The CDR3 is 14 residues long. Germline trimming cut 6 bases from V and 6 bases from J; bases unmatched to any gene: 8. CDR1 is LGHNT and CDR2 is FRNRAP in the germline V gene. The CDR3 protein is CASGITGAGNIQYF. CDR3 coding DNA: TGTGCTAGTGGCATTACAGGGGCGGGAAACATTCAGTACTTC.

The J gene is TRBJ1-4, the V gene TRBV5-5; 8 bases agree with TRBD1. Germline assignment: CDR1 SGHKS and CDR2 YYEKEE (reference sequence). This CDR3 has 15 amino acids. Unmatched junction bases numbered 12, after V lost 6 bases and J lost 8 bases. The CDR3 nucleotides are TGTGCCAGCACCGCCCTGGCAGGGGGCTTGGAAAAACTGTTTTTT. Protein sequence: CASTALAGGLEKLFF.